The clone carrying this TCR beta chain occurred a few times. Its antigen is unknown. Unsorted libraries were generated from 2 million PBMCs. These cells had been stored in RNAlater at -80 C. The record originates from a study of neurological immune-mediated disorders. On the study more broadly: The 35 or so multiple sclerosis patients comprised some 30 that were relapsing-remitting and 3 that were secondary progressive. General study findings and limits: Falling below healthy controls, multiple sclerosis showed the least TCR clonal expansion, while HTLV-1-associated myelopathy showed the most.

TCRdb processed the 5' RACE reads anew with MiXCR; each CDR3 protein has one entry. The data contain 80,000 to 95,000 distinct CDR3 sequences, approximately 4% of them singletons. This clonotype originated in a woman in her forties or fifties with multiple sclerosis. Sequencing input: PBMCs.

The CDR3 reads CSASGTSDTDTQYF. In nucleotides, the CDR3 is TGCAGTGCTAGTGGGACTAGCGACACAGATACGCAGTATTTT. The chain uses TRBV20-1 and TRBJ2-3, with TRBD2 matching 10 bases. Germline V lookup: CDR1 DFQATT, CDR2 SNEGSKA (reference sequence). Trimming removed 3 bases from V and 2 bases from J; junction bases left unmatched: 2. This CDR3 is built from 14 residues.